The source of this T cell receptor beta chain is a study of Graves' ophthalmopathy and Graves' hyperthyroidism. Study results and caveats: The model predicted ophthalmopathy progression with roughly 70% sensitivity and less than 85% specificity.

8 amino acids form the CDR3, both terminal residues included. CDR1 SNHLY and CDR2 FYNNEI come from the germline V gene. TCR beta CDR3 amplification used RNA transcripts. Second-round multiplex PCR came after first-round RT-PCR with HTBI primers. TCRdb used MiXCR to reprocess the multiplex PCR reads, holding one entry per CDR3 protein. This table has about 500,000 distinct CDR3 sequences, approximately 15% appearing once. At least ten counts were recorded for this clonotype. Its matching antigen is unknown. The CDR3 does not close with the conserved phenylalanine or tryptophan, likely indicating a read error. The DNA is omitted, as the CDR3 cannot be located on it reliably, and the CDR3 follows TCRdb's listing.

The specimen sequenced was blood. The TCR originated in a woman younger than 45 with Graves' ophthalmopathy. The V gene is TRBV2, the J gene TRBJ1-2. This CDR3 is CASSDECI.